Presented here are 11 T cell receptor beta chains from one specimen sequenced in a study of T cell changes during pregnancy in multiple sclerosis. Generated by immunoSEQ multiplex PCR, the TCRdb table keeps only in-frame clones and is missing some. The data contain under 65,000 clones, roughly 90% of them seen just once; the ten biggest clones take up approximately 0.64%. The sequencing used CD4+ T cells from peripheral blood mononuclear cells, collected after pregnancy. The source of these receptors is a female donor with multiple sclerosis, enrolled in a pregnancy study.

The J gene is TRBJ1-1, the V gene TRBV19; a possible D gene is TRBD1 (6 bases). Trimming took 5 bases from V and 4 from J, leaving 17 bases between them. Germline V CDR1 and CDR2: LNHDA, SQIVND (reference sequence). The CDR3 consists of 15 residues. The CDR3 reads CASSVRGGAGTEAFF. As DNA, the CDR3 is TGTGCCAGTAGTGTTAGGGGGGGCGCGGGCACTGAAGCTTTCTTT.

This sequence joins TRBV19 and TRBJ1-2; D not resolved. Trimming pared 8 bases from V and 7 bases from J, leaving 17 bases between. The CDR3 length is 13 residues. Germline assignment: CDR1 LNHDA and CDR2 SQIVND (reference sequence). CDR3 in amino acids: CASLQTGLLGYTF. In DNA form, the CDR3 reads TGTGCCAGTCTACAGACCGGTCTTCTTGGCTACACCTTC.

The chain employs TRBV29-1 and TRBJ1-4; 8 bases fit TRBD1. The CDR3 is 15 amino acids. J lost 0 bases, V lost 7 bases, and 7 bases had no gene match. Germline V gene data show CDR1 as SQVTM and CDR2 as ANQGSEA. The CDR3 nucleotides read TGCAGCGCCAGTGACAGGGGATCAACTAATGAAAAACTGTTTTTT. The encoded protein is CSASDRGSTNEKLFF.

The chain links TRBV6-6 to TRBJ1-1; the D gene is possibly TRBD1 (5 bases). CDR1 and CDR2 from the germline V gene are MNHNY and SVGAGI (reference sequence). Trimming took 5 bases from V and 0 from J, leaving 13 bases between them. This CDR3 has 15 residues. CDR3 sequence: CASSPGGSMNTEAFF. The CDR3 DNA sequence: TGTGCCAGCAGTCCCGGGGGTTCCATGAACACTGAAGCTTTCTTT.

V and J are TRBV7-8 and TRBJ1-3; D remains ambiguous. Looked up from germline, CDR1 is SGHVS and CDR2 is FQNEAQ. V was trimmed by 7 bases and J by 0 bases, leaving 10 bases between them. The CDR3 sequence is 14 residues long. CDR3 DNA sequence: TGTGCCAGCAAGATCACAGACTCTGGAAACACCATATATTTT. Translating gives CASKITDSGNTIYF. The full variable domain, rest sourced from reference TRBV7-8 and TRBJ1-3, is GAGVSQSPRYKVAKRGQDVALRCDPISGHVSLFWYQQALGQGPEFLTYFQNEAQLDKSGLPSDRFFAERPEGSVSTLKIQRTQQEDSAVYLCASKITDSGNTIYFGEGSWLTVV.

The V gene is TRBV5-1, the J gene TRBJ1-2, with 11 bases fitting TRBD1. Germline CDR1 reads SGHRS; CDR2 reads YFSETQ. Trimming at V came to 4 bases and at J to 7 bases, leaving 6 bases not matched to a gene. There are 14 residues in the CDR3. The CDR3 nucleotides read TGCGCCAGCAGCGCGGACAGGGGGCTCTCTGGCTACACCTTC. Protein sequence: CASSADRGLSGYTF.

V gene TRBV28 combines with J gene TRBJ1-5; D is unclear. Germline assignment: CDR1 MDHEN and CDR2 SYDVKM. V was shortened by 2 bases and J by 0 bases, with 11 bases between the two germline ends. The CDR3 is 16 residues long. CDR3 residues: CASSLLPGNSNQPQHF. For the CDR3, the DNA is TGTGCCAGCAGTTTACTCCCAGGAAATAGCAATCAGCCCCAGCATTTT.

The chain couples TRBV7-6 to TRBJ1-2; tentative D call: TRBD1 (6 bases). This CDR3 region has 14 residues. Germline V gives CDR1 SGHVS, CDR2 FNYEAQ. V shed 4 bases and J shed 2 bases, with 11 bases lying between them. The CDR3 loop is CASSSLTGNYGYTF. The CDR3 bases are TGTGCCAGCAGCTCCCTAACAGGGAACTATGGCTACACCTTC.

This rearrangement joins TRBV4-3 to TRBJ2-7; D unclear. Germline V gene lookup returns CDR1 LGHNA and CDR2 YSLEER. This CDR3 has 15 amino acids. The V end lost 4 bases, the J end lost 3 bases, and 16 bases lay between the germline ends. Written as DNA, the CDR3 is TGCGCCAGCAGCCGTTACTACCTCTCAAACTACGAGCAGTACTTC. Translation: CASSRYYLSNYEQYF.

The V gene is TRBV27, the J gene TRBJ1-2; possibly TRBD1 for D (6 bases). Looked up from germline, CDR1 is MNHEY and CDR2 is SMNVEV (reference sequence). The CDR3 consists of 17 residues. The V end lost 4 bases, the J end lost 2 bases, and 20 bases lay between the germline ends. DNA for the CDR3: TGTGCCAGCAGTTCCCGTCTCCGATTAGACAGGAACTATGGCTACACCTTC. This encodes CASSSRLRLDRNYGYTF.

In regard to this clone: This specimen includes other DNA sequences encoding the same CDR3. The chain has TRBV7-2 and TRBJ1-3; D is undetermined. Per the germline V gene, CDR1 is SGHTA and CDR2 is FQGNSA. This CDR3 region has 13 residues. Trimming removed 6 bases at V and 0 bases at J, with 6 bases between. The chain's CDR3 is CASSSSSGNTIYF. The CDR3 DNA is TGTGCCAGCAGTAGCTCCTCTGGAAACACCATATATTTT.